The 5 T cell receptor beta chains below come from one sample, sequenced in a study of T cell repertoires in cytomegalovirus infection. TCRdb independently ran MiXCR on the reads; one entry per CDR3 protein. The sample comprises nearly 550,000 distinct CDR3 sequences, about 15% of which are singletons, and about 24% rests with the top ten. Sequenced material: CD8+ T cells from PBMCs. The receptors shown here come from a human donor in good health (CMV status not recorded). Some clones in this sample may be carry-over from other donors' samples.

This clonotype was seen ten or more times. The CDR3 loop reads CASFGTEGPDTQYF. CDR3 coding DNA: TGTGCCAGCTTCGGGACGGAGGGGCCAGATACGCAGTATTTT. The rearrangement joins TRBV6-1 to TRBJ2-3; tentative D call: TRBD2 (6 bases). V shed 8 bases and J shed 4 bases, with 16 bases lying between them. Germline CDR1 reads MNHNS; CDR2 reads SASEGT. There are 14 residues in the CDR3.

A remark on this clonotype: A read error may be the cause here, since a much bigger clone is one base away. The CDR3 reads CASSLTVTQQFF. The CDR3 DNA reads TGTGCCAGCAGTCTTACAGTTACCCAGCAGTTCTTC. This chain uses TRBV28 with TRBJ2-1; unclear D gene. Germline V gives CDR1 MDHEN, CDR2 SYDVKM. The CDR3 loop spans 12 amino acids. V lost 5 bases to trimming and J lost 11 bases, with 13 bases between them.

This clonotype appeared many times. The chain recombines TRBV7-2 with TRBJ2-1; 9 positions match TRBD2. After removal of 1 base from V and 6 bases from J, the junction contained 7 bases not matched to a gene. The CDR3 is made up of 16 amino acids. Germline V gene lookup returns CDR1 SGHTA and CDR2 FQGNSA. In nucleotides, the CDR3 is TGTGCCAGCAGCTTAGTGGCGGGAGGGCCCCGCAATGAGCAGTTCTTC. Its protein is CASSLVAGGPRNEQFF.

The chain employs TRBV4-3 and TRBJ2-1, with 7 bases aligning to TRBD1. Germline V gene sequence: CDR1 LGHNA, CDR2 YSLEER. The trim removed 5 bases at V and 0 bases at J, leaving 7 bases unmatched. The CDR3 spans 16 residues. The CDR3 region is CASSKQGLSSYNEQFF. In nucleotides, the CDR3 is TGCGCCAGCAGCAAACAGGGGCTTAGCTCCTACAATGAGCAGTTCTTC.

The DNA for the CDR3 is TGCAGTGTTCCCCGGGCATTAGCCAAAAACATTCAGTACTTC. The encoded protein is CSVPRALAKNIQYF. This chain links TRBV20-1 with TRBJ2-4; the D is unclear. V was trimmed by 7 bases and J by 0 bases, leaving 13 bases between them. Germline CDR1 DFQATT, CDR2 SNEGSKA (reference sequence). CDR3 length equals 14 residues.